This TCR beta chain was sequenced for a study of blood T cells in healthy people across ages. Study-wide results and limits: A conclusive naive versus antigen-experienced comparison was prevented by the unsorted PBMCs.

This clonotype appeared many times. Its target is unknown. The trim removed 3 bases at V and 5 bases at J, leaving 3 bases unmatched. Germline CDR1 MDHEN, CDR2 SYDVKM. The CDR3 has 15 residues. Next came a second PCR, run for roughly 6 to 11 cycles, which used a sample-barcoded 5' primer along with a J-beta primer mix. At least 2.5 million CDR3-containing paired-end reads were obtained per sample. MiXCR was run by TCRdb on the 5' RACE reads, yielding one entry per CDR3 protein. Of some 930,000 distinct CDR3 sequences listed, around 29% were seen once; the top ten hold about a tenth. The same sample was also studied in work on T cells of mothers and their children. From that study: Whatever RNA was extracted went entirely into cDNA synthesis, at about 1.6 ug per 15 ul. Per child, 2.8 million or so TCR beta CDR3 reads were obtained, against over 10 million per mother.

This chain joins TRBV28 and TRBJ1-4; 10 nucleotides align to TRBD1. Sequenced material: blood. This TCR was sampled from a woman in her thirties or forties in good health. The chain's CDR3 is CASSLGGQGNEKLFF. The CDR3 DNA is TGTGCCAGCAGTTTGGGGGGACAGGGGAATGAAAAACTGTTTTTT.